This T cell receptor (beta chain) derives from a study of shared clonotypes between healthy human individuals. Study observations and caveats: Investigators expected sequencing depth to affect clonotype sharing among donors.

As processed by the authors: ImmunoSEQ sequences covered only the junction and lacked quality scores; filtering therefore differed. Libraries were prepared by immunoSEQ multiplex PCR; TCRdb keeps only in-frame clonotypes and omits some of them. Clone size and V and J calls were adopted from that table, with D and trimming inferred from the DNA. The sample contains 450,000 to 500,000 clones, 70% to 80% of which appear only once. Germline V CDR1 and CDR2: LNHNV, YYDKDF (reference sequence). This CDR3 comprises 14 residues. Trimming pared 6 bases from V and 1 base from J, leaving 9 bases between. A remark on this clone: The antigen remains unidentified.

The gene calls are TRBV15 and TRBJ2-2, with D perhaps matching TRBD2 (6 bases). The receptor was isolated from a woman aged 40 to 50 in good health. Some clones in this sample may be carry-over from other donors' samples. Sequencing used PBMCs. As DNA, the CDR3 is TGTGCCACCAGGGTGACTAGGAACACCGGGGAGCTGTTTTTT. Translated: CATRVTRNTGELFF.